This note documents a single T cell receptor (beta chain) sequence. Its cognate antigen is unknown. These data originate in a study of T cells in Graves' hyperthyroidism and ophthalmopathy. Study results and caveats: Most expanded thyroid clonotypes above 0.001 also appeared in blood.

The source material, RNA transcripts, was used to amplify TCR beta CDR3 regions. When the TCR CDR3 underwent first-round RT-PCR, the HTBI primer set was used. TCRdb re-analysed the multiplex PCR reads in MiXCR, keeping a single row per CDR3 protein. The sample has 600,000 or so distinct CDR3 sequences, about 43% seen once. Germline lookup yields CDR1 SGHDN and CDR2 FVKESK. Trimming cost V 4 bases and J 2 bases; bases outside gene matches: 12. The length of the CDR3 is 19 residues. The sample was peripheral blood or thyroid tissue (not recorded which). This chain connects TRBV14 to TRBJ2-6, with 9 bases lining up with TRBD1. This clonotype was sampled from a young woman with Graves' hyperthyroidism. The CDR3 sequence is CASSPAPSQGATGANVLTF. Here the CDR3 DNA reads TGTGCCAGCAGCCCCGCCCCGTCACAGGGGGCAACTGGGGCCAACGTCCTGACTTTC.